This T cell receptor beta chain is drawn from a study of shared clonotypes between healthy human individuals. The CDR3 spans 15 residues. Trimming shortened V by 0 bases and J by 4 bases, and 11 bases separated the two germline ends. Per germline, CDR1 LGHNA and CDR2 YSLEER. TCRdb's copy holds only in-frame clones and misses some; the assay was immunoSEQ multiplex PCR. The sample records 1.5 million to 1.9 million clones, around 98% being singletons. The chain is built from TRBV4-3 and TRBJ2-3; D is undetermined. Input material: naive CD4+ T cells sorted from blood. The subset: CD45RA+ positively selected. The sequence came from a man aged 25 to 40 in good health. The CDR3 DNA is TGCGCCAGCAGCCAAGATTATTTGGCCTCAGATACGCAGTATTTT. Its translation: CASSQDYLASDTQYF.